Below are 11 T cell receptor beta chains sequenced from a single sample in a study of T-cell memory formation after mild COVID-19. TCRdb passed the 5' RACE reads through MiXCR, listing each CDR3 protein once. This sample yields about 310,000 distinct CDR3 sequences, of which roughly a fifth are seen a single time; around a fifth belongs to the top ten. The sample was PBMCs or a T cell subset sorted from them (not recorded which). The receptors derive from a young man who had mild COVID-19 (a few samples of this study predate the infection). Cell type and time point are not known.

There are a few counts of this clonotype. The chain employs TRBV5-1 and TRBJ2-7; D call uncertain. Germline V gene lookup returns CDR1 SGHRS and CDR2 YFSETQ. V was cut by 0 bases and J by 1 base, with 8 bases left in between. The CDR3 spans 14 residues. The CDR3 loop reads CASSLAAGSYEQYV. CDR3 sequence (DNA): TGCGCCAGCAGCTTGGCAGCCGGGTCCTACGAGCAGTACGTC.

This chain links TRBV30 with TRBJ1-4, with a weak D call TRBD1 (5 bases). The CDR3 is 13 amino acids. V lost 7 bases and J 4 bases, leaving 13 bases between the germline ends. Germline V gene lookup returns CDR1 GTSNPN and CDR2 SVGIG (reference sequence). The CDR3 protein is CASSPGNNEKLFF. CDR3 sequence (DNA): TGTGCCTCCTCTCCAGGGAATAATGAAAAACTGTTTTTT.

This clonotype was seen a few times. The rearrangement uses TRBV20-1 and TRBJ1-5; 7 bases are a match to TRBD1. V gave up 5 bases and J gave up 7 bases; unmatched junction bases: 8. Per germline, CDR1 DFQATT and CDR2 SNEGSKA (reference sequence). The CDR3 sequence is 13 residues long. The CDR3 DNA is TGCAGTGCTGAAAGACAGGGCGGCCAGCCCCAGCATTTT. Protein: CSAERQGGQPQHF.

The chain recombines TRBV11-3 with TRBJ1-1; no firm D call. CDR3 length: 12 amino acids. Germline V gene data show CDR1 as SGHNT and CDR2 as YENEEA. Trimming shortened V by 7 bases and J by 8 bases, and 14 bases separated the two germline ends. CDR3 in amino acids: CASKSPGTEAFF. The CDR3, as DNA: TGTGCCAGCAAATCCCCGGGCACAGAAGCTTTCTTT.

The V call is TRBV5-1, the J call TRBJ2-1, with 9 bases aligning to TRBD1. The CDR3 consists of 16 residues. Germline V gives CDR1 SGHRS, CDR2 YFSETQ. The V and J ends lost 3 bases and 0 bases, in that order; junction bases with no gene match: 4. The CDR3 is CASSSGTGISYNEQFF. CDR3 bases: TGCGCCAGCAGCTCAGGGACAGGGATCTCCTACAATGAGCAGTTCTTC.

In its sample, this clonotype was seen a few times. The V gene is TRBV7-9, the J gene TRBJ2-3; TRBD2 agrees at 10 bases. Germline loops: CDR1 SEHNR, CDR2 FQNEAQ (reference sequence). Germline trimming cut 5 bases from V and 2 bases from J; bases unmatched to any gene: 7. CDR3 length equals 16 residues. The CDR3 loop is CASSVATSGHTDTQYF. The CDR3, as DNA: TGTGCCAGCAGCGTCGCGACTAGCGGGCACACAGATACGCAGTATTTT.

The CDR3 nucleotides read TGTGCCAGCAGCTTAGCGCTAACGCGACCCAGCATCGGGACCTACAATGAGCAGTTCTTC. Translation gives CASSLALTRPSIGTYNEQFF. The rearrangement joins TRBV7-6 to TRBJ2-1, with a weak D call TRBD2 (5 bases). Germline V gene data show CDR1 as SGHVS and CDR2 as FNYEAQ. There are 20 residues in the CDR3. The V end was cut by 0 bases, the J end by 2 bases, with 23 bases between.

This clonotype was recorded a few times. V is TRBV12-3 or TRBV12-4 and J is TRBJ2-2; weak D call: TRBD2 (5 bases). V was cut by 4 bases and J by 6 bases, with 9 bases left in between. This CDR3 comprises 13 residues. This CDR3 reads CASSSGSAGELFF. The CDR3 DNA reads as TGTGCCAGCAGTTCGGGGAGCGCCGGGGAGCTGTTTTTT.

The CDR3 nucleotides are TGCGCCAGCAGTCCCTGGGCCTCAAAGCCCTCCTACGAGCAGTACGTC. It yields the protein CASSPWASKPSYEQYV. J is TRBJ2-7 and V is TRBV5-1; D not resolved. V lost 5 bases to trimming and J lost 0 bases, with 18 bases between them. CDR1 is SGHRS, CDR2 YFSETQ, per germline. This CDR3 has 16 amino acids.

The table lists this clonotype with many counts. The rearrangement joins TRBV4-2 to TRBJ2-1; D is ambiguous. From germline, CDR1 is LGHNA and CDR2 YNFKEQ. The CDR3 is made up of 13 amino acids. Trimming took off 1 base at V and 10 bases at J, with 11 bases between the two ends. The CDR3, as DNA: TGTGCCAGCAGCCAAGGAACACTTGGAGAGCAGTTCTTC. Translation: CASSQGTLGEQFF.

The chain recombines TRBV5-5 with TRBJ2-7; 7 nucleotides align to TRBD2. Germline V gene data show CDR1 as SGHKS and CDR2 as YYEKEE (reference sequence). The V gene end was trimmed by 3 bases and the J gene end by 9 bases; junction bases not matched to a gene: 6. This CDR3 comprises 12 residues. In DNA form, the CDR3 reads TGTGCCAGCAGCTCGGGGGGAAGGGTGCAGTACTTC. Protein product: CASSSGGRVQYF.